This TCR beta chain was retrieved from a study of response to subunit inactivated influenza vaccine. TCRdb analysed the RT-PCR reads with MiXCR anew, one entry per CDR3 protein. Of just under 550,000 distinct CDR3 sequences listed, approximately 22% are singletons. This CDR3 contains 15 residues. V lost 1 base and J 7 bases, leaving 13 bases between the germline ends. From germline, CDR1 is LGHNA and CDR2 YSLEER. This clonotype was picked up a small number of times. This same sample was also part of a study on T cells expressing NK-cell markers. That paper states: The TCR beta cDNA came from 5'RACE template switching with UMIs. Source material for TCR beta repertoires consisted of sorted CD3+CD56+NKG2C+, CD3+CD56+NKG2C- and CD3+CD56-NKG2C+ T cells.

The sequenced sample was CD4+ T cells sorted from PBMCs, obtained 11 to 12 days after vaccination. The receptor was isolated from a man aged 50-59 years who received an inactivated influenza vaccine. This chain links TRBV4-3 with TRBJ2-2; D is unclear. CDR3 in DNA: TGCGCCAGCAGCCAAGGCGTAGGCGGTCGCGGGGAGCTGTTTTTT. Amino acid sequence: CASSQGVGGRGELFF.